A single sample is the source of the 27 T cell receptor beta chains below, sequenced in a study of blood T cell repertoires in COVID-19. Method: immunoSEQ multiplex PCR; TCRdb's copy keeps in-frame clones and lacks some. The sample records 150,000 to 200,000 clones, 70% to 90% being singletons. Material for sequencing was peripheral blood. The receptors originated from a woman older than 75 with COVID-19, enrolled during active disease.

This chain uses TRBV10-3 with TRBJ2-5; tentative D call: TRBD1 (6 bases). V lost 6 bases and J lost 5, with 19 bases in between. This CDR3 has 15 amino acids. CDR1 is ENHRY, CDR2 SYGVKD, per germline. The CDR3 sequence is CAIRGTQGWEETQYF. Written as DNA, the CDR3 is TGTGCCATCAGGGGCACACAGGGATGGGAGGAGACCCAGTACTTC.

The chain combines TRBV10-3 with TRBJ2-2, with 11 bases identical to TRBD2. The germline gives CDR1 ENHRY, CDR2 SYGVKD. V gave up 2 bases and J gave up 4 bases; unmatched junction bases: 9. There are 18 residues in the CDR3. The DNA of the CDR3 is TGTGCCATCAGTGAGGCTCTAGCGGGAGGTCCGAGCACCGGGGAGCTGTTTTTT. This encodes CAISEALAGGPSTGELFF.

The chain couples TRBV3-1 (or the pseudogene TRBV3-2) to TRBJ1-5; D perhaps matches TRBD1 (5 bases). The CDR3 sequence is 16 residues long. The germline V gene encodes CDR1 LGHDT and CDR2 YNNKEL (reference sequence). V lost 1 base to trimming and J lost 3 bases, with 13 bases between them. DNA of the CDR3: TGTGCCAGCAGCCAAGGGAGAAGACAGACCAATCAGCCCCAGCATTTT. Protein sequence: CASSQGRRQTNQPQHF.

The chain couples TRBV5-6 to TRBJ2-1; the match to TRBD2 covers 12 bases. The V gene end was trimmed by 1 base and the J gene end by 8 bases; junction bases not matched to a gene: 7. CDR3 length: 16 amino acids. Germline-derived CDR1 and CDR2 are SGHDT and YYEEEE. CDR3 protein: CASSLWASGGADEQFF. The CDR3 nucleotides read TGTGCCAGCAGCTTGTGGGCTAGCGGGGGGGCCGATGAGCAGTTCTTC.

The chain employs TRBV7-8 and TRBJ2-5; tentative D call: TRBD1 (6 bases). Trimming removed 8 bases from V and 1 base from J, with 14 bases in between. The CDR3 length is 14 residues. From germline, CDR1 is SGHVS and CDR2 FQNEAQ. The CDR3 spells CASARDKGQETQYF. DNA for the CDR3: TGTGCCAGCGCCCGGGACAAAGGCCAAGAGACCCAGTACTTC.

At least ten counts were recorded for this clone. CDR3 in amino acids: CASSLAGAAYNEQFF. The CDR3 DNA reads as TGTGCCAGCTCCTTAGCGGGAGCGGCCTACAATGAGCAGTTCTTC. The genes are TRBV2 and TRBJ2-1, with 9 positions matching TRBD2. After removal of 8 bases from V and 2 bases from J, the junction contained 7 bases not matched to a gene. CDR1 is SNHLY and CDR2 is FYNNEI in the germline V gene. The CDR3 loop spans 15 amino acids. Full variable domain (remainder filled in from reference TRBV2 and TRBJ2-1): EPEVTQTPSHQVTQMGQEVILRCVPISNHLYFYWYRQILGQKVEFLVSFYNNEISEKSEIFDDQFSVERPDGSNFTLKIRSTKLEDSAMYFCASSLAGAAYNEQFFGPGTRLTVL.

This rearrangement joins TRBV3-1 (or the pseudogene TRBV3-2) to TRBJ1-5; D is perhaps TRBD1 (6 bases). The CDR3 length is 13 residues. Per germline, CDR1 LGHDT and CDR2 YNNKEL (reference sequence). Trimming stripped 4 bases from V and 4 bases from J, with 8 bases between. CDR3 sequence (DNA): TGTGCCAGCAGCCCCACAGGGAATCAGCCCCAGCATTTT. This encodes CASSPTGNQPQHF.

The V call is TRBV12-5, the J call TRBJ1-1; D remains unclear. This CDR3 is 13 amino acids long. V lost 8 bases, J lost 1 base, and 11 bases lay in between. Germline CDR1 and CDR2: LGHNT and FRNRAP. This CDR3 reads CASKAGSNTEAFF. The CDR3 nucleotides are TGTGCTAGTAAGGCGGGATCGAACACTGAAGCTTTCTTT.

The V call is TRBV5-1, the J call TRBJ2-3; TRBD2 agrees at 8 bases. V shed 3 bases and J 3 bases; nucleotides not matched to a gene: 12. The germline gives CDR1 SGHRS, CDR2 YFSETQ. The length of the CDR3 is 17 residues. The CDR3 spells CASSSTAGAGLTDTQYF. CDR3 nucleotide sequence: TGCGCCAGCAGCTCTACAGCGGGGGCAGGACTTACAGATACGCAGTATTTT.

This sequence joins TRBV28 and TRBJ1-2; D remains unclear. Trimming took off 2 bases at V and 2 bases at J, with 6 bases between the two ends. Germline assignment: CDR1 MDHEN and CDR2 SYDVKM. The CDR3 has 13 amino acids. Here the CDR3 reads CASSLGRNYGYTF. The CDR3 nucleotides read TGTGCCAGCAGTTTAGGTCGGAACTATGGCTACACCTTC.

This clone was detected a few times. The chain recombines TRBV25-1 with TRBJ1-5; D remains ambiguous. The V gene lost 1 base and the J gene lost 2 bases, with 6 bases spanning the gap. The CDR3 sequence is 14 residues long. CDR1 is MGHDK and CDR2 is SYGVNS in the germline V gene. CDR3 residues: CASSESFRNQPQHF. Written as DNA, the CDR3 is TGTGCCAGCAGTGAATCTTTCCGCAATCAGCCCCAGCATTTT.

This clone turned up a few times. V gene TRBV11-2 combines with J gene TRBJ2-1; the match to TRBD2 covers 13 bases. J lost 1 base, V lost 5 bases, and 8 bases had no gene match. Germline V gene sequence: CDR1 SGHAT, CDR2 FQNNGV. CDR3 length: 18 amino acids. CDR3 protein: CASSTGTSGALSYNEQFF. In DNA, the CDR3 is TGTGCCAGCAGCACCGGGACTAGCGGGGCCCTATCCTACAATGAGCAGTTCTTC.

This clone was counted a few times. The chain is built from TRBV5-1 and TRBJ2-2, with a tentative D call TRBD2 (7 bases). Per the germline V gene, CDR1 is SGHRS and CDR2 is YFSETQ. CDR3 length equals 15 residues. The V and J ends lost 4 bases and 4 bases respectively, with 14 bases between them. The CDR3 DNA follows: TGCGCCAGCAGCCCGGGGGGCGCGAGCACCGGGGAGCTGTTTTTT. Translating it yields CASSPGGASTGELFF.

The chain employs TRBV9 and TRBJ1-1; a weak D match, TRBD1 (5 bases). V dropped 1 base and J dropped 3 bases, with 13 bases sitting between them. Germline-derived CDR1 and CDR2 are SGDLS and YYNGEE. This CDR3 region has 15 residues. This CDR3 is CASSVLSGGDTEAFF. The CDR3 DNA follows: TGTGCCAGCAGCGTACTCTCGGGAGGGGACACTGAAGCTTTCTTT.

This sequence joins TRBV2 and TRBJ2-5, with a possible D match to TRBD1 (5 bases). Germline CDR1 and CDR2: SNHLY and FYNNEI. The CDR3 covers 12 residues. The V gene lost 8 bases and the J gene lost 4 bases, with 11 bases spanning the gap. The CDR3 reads CASSGRAETQYF. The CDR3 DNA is TGTGCCAGCTCGGGCAGGGCAGAGACCCAGTACTTC.

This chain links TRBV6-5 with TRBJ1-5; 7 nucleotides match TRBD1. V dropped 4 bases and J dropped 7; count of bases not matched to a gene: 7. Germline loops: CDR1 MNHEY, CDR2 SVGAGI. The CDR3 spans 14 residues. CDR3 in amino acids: CASSSQGPEQPQHF. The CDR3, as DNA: TGTGCCAGCAGTTCACAGGGGCCGGAACAGCCCCAGCATTTT.

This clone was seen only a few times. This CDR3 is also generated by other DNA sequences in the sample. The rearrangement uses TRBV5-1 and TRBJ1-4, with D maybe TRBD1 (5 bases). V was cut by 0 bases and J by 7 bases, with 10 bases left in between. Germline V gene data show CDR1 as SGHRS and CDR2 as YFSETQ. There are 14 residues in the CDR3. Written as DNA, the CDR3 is TGCGCCAGCAGCTTGGGGCAGGGTGGTGAAAAACTGTTTTTT. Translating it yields CASSLGQGGEKLFF.

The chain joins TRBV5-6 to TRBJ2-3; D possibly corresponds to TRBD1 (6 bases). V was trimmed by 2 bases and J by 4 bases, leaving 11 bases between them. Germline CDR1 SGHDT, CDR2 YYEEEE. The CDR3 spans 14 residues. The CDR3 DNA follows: TGTGCCAGCAGCTTAGACAGGCTGGCAGATACGCAGTATTTT. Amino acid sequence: CASSLDRLADTQYF.

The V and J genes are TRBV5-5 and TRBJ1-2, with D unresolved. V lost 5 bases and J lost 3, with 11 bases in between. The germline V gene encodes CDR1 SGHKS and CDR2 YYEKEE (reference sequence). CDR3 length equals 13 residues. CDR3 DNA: TGTGCCAGCAGTCCACACGATTACTATGGCTACACCTTC. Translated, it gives CASSPHDYYGYTF.

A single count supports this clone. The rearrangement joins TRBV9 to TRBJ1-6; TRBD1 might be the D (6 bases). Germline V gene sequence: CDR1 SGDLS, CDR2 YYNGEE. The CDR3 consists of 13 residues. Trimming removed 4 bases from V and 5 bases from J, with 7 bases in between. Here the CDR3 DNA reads TGTGCCAGCAGCCCAGGGGATAATTCACCCCTCCACTTT. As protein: CASSPGDNSPLHF.

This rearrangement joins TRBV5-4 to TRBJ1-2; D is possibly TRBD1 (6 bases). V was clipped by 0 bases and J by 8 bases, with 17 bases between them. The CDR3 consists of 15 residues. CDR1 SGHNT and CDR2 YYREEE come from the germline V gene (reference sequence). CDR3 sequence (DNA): TGTGCCAGCAGCTTGGAGTCCGGGACAAGCAACGGCTACACCTTC. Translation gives CASSLESGTSNGYTF.

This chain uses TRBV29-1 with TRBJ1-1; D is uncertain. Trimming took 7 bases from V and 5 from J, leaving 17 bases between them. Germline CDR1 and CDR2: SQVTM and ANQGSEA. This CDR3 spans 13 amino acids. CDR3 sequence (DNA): TGCAGCGGCGGCTCAGGAGGTGGAACTGAAGCTTTCTTT. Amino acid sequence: CSGGSGGGTEAFF.

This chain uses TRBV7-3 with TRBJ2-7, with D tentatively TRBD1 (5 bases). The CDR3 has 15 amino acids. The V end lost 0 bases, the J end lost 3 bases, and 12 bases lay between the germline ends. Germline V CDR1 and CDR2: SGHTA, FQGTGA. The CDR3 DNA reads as TGTGCCAGCAGCTTAACACCTATAAGGGGCTACGAGCAGTACTTC. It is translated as CASSLTPIRGYEQYF.

CDR3 DNA sequence: TGTGCCAGCAGCCCCCTCCCCCCGGGACTAGCGGGGGGAAATGAGCAGTTCTTC. This codes for CASSPLPPGLAGGNEQFF. The chain recombines TRBV7-3 with TRBJ2-1, with 15 bases that match TRBD2. Germline V lookup: CDR1 SGHTA, CDR2 FQGTGA. CDR3 size: 18 residues. V lost 5 bases and J lost 7; bases outside the gene matches: 12.

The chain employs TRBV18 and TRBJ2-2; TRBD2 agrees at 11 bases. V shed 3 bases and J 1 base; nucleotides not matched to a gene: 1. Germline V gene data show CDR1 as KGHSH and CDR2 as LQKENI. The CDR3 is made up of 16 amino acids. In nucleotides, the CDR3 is TGTGCCAGCTCACCCGGACTAGCGGGGAACACCGGGGAGCTGTTTTTT. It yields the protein CASSPGLAGNTGELFF.

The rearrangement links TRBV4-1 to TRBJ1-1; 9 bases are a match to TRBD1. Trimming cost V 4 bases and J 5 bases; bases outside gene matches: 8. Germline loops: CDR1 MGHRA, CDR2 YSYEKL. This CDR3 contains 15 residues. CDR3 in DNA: TGCGCCAGCAGCCCCCGGGACAGGGTAAGGACTGAAGCTTTCTTT. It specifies CASSPRDRVRTEAFF.

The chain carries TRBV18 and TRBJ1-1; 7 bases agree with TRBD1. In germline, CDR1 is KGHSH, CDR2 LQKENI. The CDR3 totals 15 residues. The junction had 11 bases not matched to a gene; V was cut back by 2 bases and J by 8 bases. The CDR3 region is CASSPGGTAPYEAFF. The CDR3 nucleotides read TGTGCCAGCTCACCAGGCGGGACAGCTCCATACGAAGCTTTCTTT.